This note documents a single TCR beta chain sequence. Its specificity is not known. These data originate in a study of cytomegalovirus exposure and HLA in healthy donors. Overall study results and limits: It was assumed in the presence/absence analyses that sequencing depth was roughly uniform across donors. Earlier analysis found most TCR beta V segments productive about 87% or about 30% of the time. Association of a missense DCLRE1C variant with TCR beta V- and J-gene trimming was reported in a later analysis.

The PCR contained 60 Vbeta and 13 Jbeta primers. Only in-frame clones appear in the TCRdb table, and some are missing; sequencing was by immunoSEQ multiplex PCR. The sample includes about 100,000 clones, about 75% seen only once; the top ten take over 12%. Donors in the study were healthy people who gave bone marrow. The V gene lost 0 bases and the J gene lost 6 bases, with 12 bases spanning the gap. The CDR3 spans 14 residues. The V gene's germline CDR1 is SGHRS and CDR2 YFSETQ. The receptor was derived from a male donor in good health and CMV-seropositive. The sample comprised PBMCs. The V call is TRBV5-1, the J call TRBJ2-5; tentatively, D is TRBD1 (6 bases). The CDR3 DNA reads as TGCGCCAGCAGCTTGGACCAGGGGATGAAGACCCAGTACTTC. It is translated as CASSLDQGMKTQYF.